This T cell receptor (beta chain) stems from a study of cytotoxic CD8 clonotypes in ibrutinib-treated CLL. Study-level points and caveats: Baseline clonality, higher than in age-matched healthy donors, tracked circulating CD8+ T-cell counts.

From germline, CDR1 is SGDLS and CDR2 YYNGEE. The CDR3 is 17 amino acids. The V gene lost 0 bases and the J gene lost 0 bases, with 15 bases spanning the gap. Points on this clone: What it binds is not known.

Deep sequencing aimed at 1 in 200,000 to 1 in 1 million T cells' resolution. Profiling relied on immunoSEQ multiplex PCR, and the TCRdb table lists in-frame clones only, not all of them. This sample has approximately 160,000 clones; 70% to 90% occur once, and the top ten carry approximately 3%. The genes are TRBV9 and TRBJ1-2; D remains unclear. The sequence came from a human donor with chronic lymphocytic leukemia. The sequencing used PBMCs, collected at disease progression, from a patient treated with ibrutinib. CDR3 region: CASSVAPKRPANYGYTF. DNA of the CDR3: TGTGCCAGCAGCGTAGCCCCCAAGAGGCCTGCTAACTATGGCTACACCTTC.